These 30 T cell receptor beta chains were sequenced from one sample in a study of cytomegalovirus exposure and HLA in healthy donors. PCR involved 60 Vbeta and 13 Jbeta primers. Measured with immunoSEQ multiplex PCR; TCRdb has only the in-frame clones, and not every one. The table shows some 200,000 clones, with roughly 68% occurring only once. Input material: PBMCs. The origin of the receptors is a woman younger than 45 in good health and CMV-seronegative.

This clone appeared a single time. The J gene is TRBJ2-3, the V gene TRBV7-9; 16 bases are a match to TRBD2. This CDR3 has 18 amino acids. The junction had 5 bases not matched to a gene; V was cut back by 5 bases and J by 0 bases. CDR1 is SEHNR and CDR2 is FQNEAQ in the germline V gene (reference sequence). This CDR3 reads CASSRGTSGRASTDTQYF. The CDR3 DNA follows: TGTGCCAGCAGCCGTGGGACTAGCGGGAGGGCTAGCACAGATACGCAGTATTTT.

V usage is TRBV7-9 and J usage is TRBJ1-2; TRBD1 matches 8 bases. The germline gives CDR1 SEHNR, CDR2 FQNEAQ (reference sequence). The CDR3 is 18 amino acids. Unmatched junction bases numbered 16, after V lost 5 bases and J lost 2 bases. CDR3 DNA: TGTGCCAGCAGCCAGATAATCGCGTGGGGGACAGGAAACTATGGCTACACCTTC. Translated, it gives CASSQIIAWGTGNYGYTF.

CDR3: CASSSAGWYEQYF. CDR3 in DNA: TGTGCCAGCAGCTCGGCGGGTTGGTACGAGCAGTACTTC. This rearrangement joins TRBV5-4 to TRBJ2-5; D possibly corresponds to TRBD2 (5 bases). The DNA end favors TRBJ2-7, so the J call may be wrong. Germline CDR1 and CDR2: SGHNT and YYREEE (reference sequence). This CDR3 is 13 amino acids long.

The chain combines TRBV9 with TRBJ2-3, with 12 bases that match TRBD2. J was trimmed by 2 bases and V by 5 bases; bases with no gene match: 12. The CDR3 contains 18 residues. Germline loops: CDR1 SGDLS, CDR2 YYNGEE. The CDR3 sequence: CASRERDGLAGFTDTQYF. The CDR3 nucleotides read TGTGCCAGCAGGGAAAGGGACGGACTAGCGGGATTCACAGATACGCAGTATTTT.

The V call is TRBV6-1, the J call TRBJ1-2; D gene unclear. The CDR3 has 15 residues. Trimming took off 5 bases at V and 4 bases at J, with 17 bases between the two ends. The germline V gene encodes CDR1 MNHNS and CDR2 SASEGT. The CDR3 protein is CASSFNSPPSYGYTF. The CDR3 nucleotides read TGTGCCAGCAGTTTTAACAGCCCTCCTTCCTATGGCTACACCTTC.

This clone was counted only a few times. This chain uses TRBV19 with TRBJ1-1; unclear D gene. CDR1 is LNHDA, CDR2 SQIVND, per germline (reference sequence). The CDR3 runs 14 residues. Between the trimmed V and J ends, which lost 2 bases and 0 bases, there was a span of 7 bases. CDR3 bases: TGTGCCAGTAGTATACAAGCCATGAACACTGAAGCTTTCTTT. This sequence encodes CASSIQAMNTEAFF.

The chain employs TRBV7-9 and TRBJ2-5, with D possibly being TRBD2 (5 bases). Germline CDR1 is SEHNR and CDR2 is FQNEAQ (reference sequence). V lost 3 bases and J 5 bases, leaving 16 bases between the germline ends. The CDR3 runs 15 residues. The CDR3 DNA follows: TGTGCCAGCAGCTTCTACAATAGGCCGGGGGAGACCCAGTACTTC. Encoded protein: CASSFYNRPGETQYF.

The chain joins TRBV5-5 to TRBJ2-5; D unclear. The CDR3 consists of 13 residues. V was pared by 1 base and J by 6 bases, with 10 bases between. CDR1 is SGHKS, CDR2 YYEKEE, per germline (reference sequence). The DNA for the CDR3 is TGTGCCAGCAGCTTGCGAGGTTGGCAGACCCAGTACTTC. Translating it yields CASSLRGWQTQYF.

This chain's CDR3 is CASSVEGGGGGYTF. The CDR3 bases are TGTGCCAGCAGCGTAGAAGGAGGGGGCGGTGGCTACACCTTC. The rearrangement uses TRBV9 and TRBJ1-2; 7 nucleotides agree with TRBD1. The CDR3 contains 14 residues. V was pared by 0 bases and J by 7 bases, with 6 bases of the junction left unmatched. Germline V gives CDR1 SGDLS, CDR2 YYNGEE.

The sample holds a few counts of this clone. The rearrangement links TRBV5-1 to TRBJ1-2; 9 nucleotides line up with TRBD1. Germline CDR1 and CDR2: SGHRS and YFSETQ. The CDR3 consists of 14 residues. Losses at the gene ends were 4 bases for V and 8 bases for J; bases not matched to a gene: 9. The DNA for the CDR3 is TGCGCCAGCAGCCCGGCCGGGACAGGGTTGGGCTACACCTTC. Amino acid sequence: CASSPAGTGLGYTF.

CDR3 in DNA: TGTGCCAGCAGTTACGATGCAGGGAAAGCCTATGGCTACACCTTC. Protein: CASSYDAGKAYGYTF. V gene TRBV6-6 combines with J gene TRBJ1-2; D is possibly TRBD1 (5 bases). Germline V gene data show CDR1 as MNHNY and CDR2 as SVGAGI (reference sequence). V lost 2 bases, J lost 4 bases, and 14 bases lay in between. CDR3 length equals 15 residues.

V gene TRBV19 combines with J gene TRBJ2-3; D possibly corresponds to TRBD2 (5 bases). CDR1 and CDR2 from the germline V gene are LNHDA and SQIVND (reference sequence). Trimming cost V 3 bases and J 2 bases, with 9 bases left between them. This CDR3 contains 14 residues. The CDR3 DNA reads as TGTGCCAGTAGTATGCAGCGGAACACAGATACGCAGTATTTT. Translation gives CASSMQRNTDTQYF.

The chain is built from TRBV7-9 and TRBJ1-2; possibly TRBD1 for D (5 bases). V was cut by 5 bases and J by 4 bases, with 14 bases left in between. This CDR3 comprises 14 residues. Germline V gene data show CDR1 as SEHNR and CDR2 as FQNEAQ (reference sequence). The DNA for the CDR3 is TGTGCCAGCAGCCCTTGGGGGGACGGCTATGGCTACACCTTC. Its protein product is CASSPWGDGYGYTF.

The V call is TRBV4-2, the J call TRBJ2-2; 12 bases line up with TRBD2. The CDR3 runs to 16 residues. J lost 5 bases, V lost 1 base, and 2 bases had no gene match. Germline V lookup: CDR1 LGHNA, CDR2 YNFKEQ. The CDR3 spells CASSQGLAGGTGELFF. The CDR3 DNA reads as TGTGCCAGCAGCCAAGGGCTAGCGGGAGGGACCGGGGAGCTGTTTTTT.

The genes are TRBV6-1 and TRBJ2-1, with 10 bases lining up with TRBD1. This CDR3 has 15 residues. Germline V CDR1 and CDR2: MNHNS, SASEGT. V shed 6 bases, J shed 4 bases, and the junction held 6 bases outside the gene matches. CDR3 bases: TGTGCCAGCAGCCCCGGGACAGGGGCGTACAATGAGCAGTTCTTC. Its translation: CASSPGTGAYNEQFF.

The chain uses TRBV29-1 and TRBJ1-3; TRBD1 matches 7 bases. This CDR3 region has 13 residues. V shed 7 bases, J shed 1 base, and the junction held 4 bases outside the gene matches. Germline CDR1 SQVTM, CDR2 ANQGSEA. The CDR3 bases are TGCAGCGCCAACAGGGGATCTGGAAACACCATATATTTT. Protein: CSANRGSGNTIYF. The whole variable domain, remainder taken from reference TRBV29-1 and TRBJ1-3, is SAVISQKPSRDICQRGTSLTIQCQVDSQVTMMFWYRQQPGQSLTLIATANQGSEATYESGFVIDKFPISRPNLTFSTLTVSNMSPEDSSIYLCSANRGSGNTIYFGEGSWLTVV.

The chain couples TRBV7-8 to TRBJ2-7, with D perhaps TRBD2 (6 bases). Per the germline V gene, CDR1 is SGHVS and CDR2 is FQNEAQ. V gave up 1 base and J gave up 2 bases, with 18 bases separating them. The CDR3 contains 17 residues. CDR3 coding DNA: TGTGCCAGCAGCTTAGGCCCTCTTCTAGCGCCAGCCTACGAGCAGTACTTC. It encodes CASSLGPLLAPAYEQYF.

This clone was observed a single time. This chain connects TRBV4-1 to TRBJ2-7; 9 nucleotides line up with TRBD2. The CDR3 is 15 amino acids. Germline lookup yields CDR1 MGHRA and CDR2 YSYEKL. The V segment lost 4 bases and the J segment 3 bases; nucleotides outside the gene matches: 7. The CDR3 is CASSRIAGVIYEQYF. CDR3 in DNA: TGCGCCAGCAGCCGAATAGCGGGAGTAATCTACGAGCAGTACTTC.

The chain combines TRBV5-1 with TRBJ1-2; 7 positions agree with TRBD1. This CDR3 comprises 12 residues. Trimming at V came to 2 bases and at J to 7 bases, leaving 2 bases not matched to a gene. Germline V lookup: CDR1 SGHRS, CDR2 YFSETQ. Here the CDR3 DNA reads TGCGCCAGCAGCTTCGACAGGGTTGGCTACACCTTC. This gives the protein CASSFDRVGYTF.

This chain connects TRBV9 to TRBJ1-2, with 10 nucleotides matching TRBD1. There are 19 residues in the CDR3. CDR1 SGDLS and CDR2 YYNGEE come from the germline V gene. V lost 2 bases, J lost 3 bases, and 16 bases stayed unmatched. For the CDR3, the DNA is TGTGCCAGCAGCGTCACAGGAAGAGACAGGGGGCCATTCGACTATGGCTACACCTTC. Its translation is CASSVTGRDRGPFDYGYTF.

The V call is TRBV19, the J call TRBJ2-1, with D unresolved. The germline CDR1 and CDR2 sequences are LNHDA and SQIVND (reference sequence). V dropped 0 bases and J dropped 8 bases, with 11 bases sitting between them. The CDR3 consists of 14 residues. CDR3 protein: CASSIESQFDEQFF. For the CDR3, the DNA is TGTGCCAGTAGTATAGAGTCCCAGTTCGATGAGCAGTTCTTC.

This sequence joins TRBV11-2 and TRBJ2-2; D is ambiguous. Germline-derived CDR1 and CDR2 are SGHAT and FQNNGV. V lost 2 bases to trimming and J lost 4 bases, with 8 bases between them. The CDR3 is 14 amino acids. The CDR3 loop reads CASSLSLLTGELFF. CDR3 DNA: TGTGCCAGCAGCTTATCCCTTCTCACCGGGGAGCTGTTTTTT.

CDR3 residues: CASSLGTSGSCEQFF. CDR3 bases: TGCGCCAGCAGCCTAGGGACTAGCGGGAGTTGTGAGCAGTTCTTC. The V gene is TRBV4-1, the J gene TRBJ2-1; TRBD2 aligns across 14 bases. V gave up 4 bases and J gave up 9 bases; unmatched junction bases: 5. Germline V gives CDR1 MGHRA, CDR2 YSYEKL. This CDR3 region has 15 residues.

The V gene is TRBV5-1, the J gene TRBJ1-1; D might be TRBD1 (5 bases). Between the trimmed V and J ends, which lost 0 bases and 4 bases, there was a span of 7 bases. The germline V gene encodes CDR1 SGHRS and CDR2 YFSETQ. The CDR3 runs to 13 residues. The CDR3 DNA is TGCGCCAGCAGCTTGGACGGGGGCACTGAAGCTTTCTTT. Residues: CASSLDGGTEAFF.

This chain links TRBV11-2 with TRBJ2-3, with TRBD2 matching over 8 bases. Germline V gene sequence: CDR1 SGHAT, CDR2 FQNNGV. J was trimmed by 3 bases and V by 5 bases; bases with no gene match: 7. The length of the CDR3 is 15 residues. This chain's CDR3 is CASSNRAGGTDTQYF. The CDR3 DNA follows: TGTGCCAGCAGCAATCGGGCGGGAGGTACAGATACGCAGTATTTT.

This CDR3 is CASSLVEGRDGYTF. CDR3 DNA sequence: TGCGCCAGCAGCTTGGTGGAGGGGAGGGATGGCTACACCTTC. The V gene is TRBV5-1, the J gene TRBJ1-2; the D gene is possibly TRBD1 (5 bases). Germline-derived CDR1 and CDR2 are SGHRS and YFSETQ. Trimming shortened V by 0 bases and J by 6 bases, and 12 bases separated the two germline ends. The CDR3 contains 14 residues.

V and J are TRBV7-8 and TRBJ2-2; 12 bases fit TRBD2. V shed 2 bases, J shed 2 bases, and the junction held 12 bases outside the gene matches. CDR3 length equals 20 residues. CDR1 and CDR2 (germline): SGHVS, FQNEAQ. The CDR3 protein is CASSLSFGLAGGPNTGELFF. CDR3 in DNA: TGTGCCAGCAGCTTAAGCTTCGGGCTAGCGGGAGGGCCTAACACCGGGGAGCTGTTTTTT.

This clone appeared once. The CDR3 loop reads CASTGGEETQYF. The DNA of the CDR3 is TGTGCCAGTACAGGAGGGGAAGAGACCCAGTACTTC. The gene calls are TRBV19 and TRBJ2-5; TRBD2 is a possible D gene (6 bases). This CDR3 comprises 12 residues. Trimming took off 7 bases at V and 3 bases at J, with 9 bases between the two ends. Germline lookup yields CDR1 LNHDA and CDR2 SQIVND (reference sequence).

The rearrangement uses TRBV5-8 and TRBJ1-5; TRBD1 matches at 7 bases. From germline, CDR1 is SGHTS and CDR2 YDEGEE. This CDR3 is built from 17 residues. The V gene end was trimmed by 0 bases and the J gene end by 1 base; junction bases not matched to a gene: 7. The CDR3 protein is CASSLVKTGSSNQPQHF. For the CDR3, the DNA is TGTGCCAGCAGCTTGGTGAAGACAGGGTCCAGCAATCAGCCCCAGCATTTT. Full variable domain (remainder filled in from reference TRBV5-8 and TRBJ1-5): EAGVTQSPTHLIKTRGQQATLRCSPISGHTSVYWYQQALGLGLQFLLWYDEGEERNRGNFPPRFSGRQFPNYSSELNVNALELEDSALYLCASSLVKTGSSNQPQHFGDGTRLSIL.

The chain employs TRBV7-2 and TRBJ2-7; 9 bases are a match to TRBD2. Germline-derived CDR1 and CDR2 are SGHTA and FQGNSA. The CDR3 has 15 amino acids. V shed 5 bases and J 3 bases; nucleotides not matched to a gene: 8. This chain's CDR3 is CASSPQAGGVYEQYF. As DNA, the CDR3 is TGTGCCAGCAGCCCTCAGGCGGGAGGGGTCTACGAGCAGTACTTC.